The subject of this entry is one T cell receptor (beta chain). Sequencing used immunoSEQ multiplex PCR; TCRdb keeps in-frame clones, though not all of them. The table lists about 120,000 clones, around 91% of them singletons. The CDR3 has 18 amino acids. Trimming shortened V by 0 bases and J by 0 bases, and 16 bases separated the two germline ends. Germline CDR1 is LGHNA and CDR2 is YNFKEQ. The data belong to a study of blood T cell repertoires in COVID-19. The sample taken for sequencing was peripheral blood. The receptor was derived from a woman aged 55-75 years with COVID-19, enrolled during active disease. V usage is TRBV4-2 and J usage is TRBJ2-3; unclear D gene. The CDR3 nucleotides read TGTGCCAGCAGCCAAGATGTCCGGTTGCGGTTCAGCACAGATACGCAGTATTTT. It yields the protein CASSQDVRLRFSTDTQYF.